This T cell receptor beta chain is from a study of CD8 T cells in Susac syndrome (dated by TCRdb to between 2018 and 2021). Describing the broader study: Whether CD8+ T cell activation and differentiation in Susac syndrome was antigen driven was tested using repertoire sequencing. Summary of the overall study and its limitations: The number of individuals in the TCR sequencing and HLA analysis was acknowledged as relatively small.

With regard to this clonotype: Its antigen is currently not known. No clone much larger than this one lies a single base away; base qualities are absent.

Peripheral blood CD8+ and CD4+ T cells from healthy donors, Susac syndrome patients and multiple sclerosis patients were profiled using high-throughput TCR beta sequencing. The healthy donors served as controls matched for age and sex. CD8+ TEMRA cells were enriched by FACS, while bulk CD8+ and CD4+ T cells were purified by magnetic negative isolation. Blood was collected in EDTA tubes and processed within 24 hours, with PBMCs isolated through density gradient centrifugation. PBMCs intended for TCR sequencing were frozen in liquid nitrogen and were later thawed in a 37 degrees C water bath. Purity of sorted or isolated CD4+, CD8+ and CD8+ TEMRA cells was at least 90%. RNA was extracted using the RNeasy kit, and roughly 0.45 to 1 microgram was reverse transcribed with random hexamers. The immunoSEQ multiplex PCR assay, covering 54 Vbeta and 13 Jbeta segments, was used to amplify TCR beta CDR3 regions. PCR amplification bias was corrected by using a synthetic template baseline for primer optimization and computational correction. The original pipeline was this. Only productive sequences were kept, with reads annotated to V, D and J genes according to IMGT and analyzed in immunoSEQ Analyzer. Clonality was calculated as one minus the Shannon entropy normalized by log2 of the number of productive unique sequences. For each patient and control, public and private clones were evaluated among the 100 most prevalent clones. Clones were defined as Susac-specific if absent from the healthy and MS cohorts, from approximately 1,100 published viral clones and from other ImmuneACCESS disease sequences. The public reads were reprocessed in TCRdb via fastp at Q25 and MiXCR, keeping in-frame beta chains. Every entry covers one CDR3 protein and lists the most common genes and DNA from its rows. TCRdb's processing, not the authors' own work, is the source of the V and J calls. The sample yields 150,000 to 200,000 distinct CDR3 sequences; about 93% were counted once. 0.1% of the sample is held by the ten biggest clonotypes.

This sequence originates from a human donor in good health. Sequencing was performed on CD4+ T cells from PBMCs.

The nucleotide sequence is given as TGTGCCAGCAGCTCCGGGACAGGGAGGGATACGCAGTATTTT. This codes for CASSSGTGRDTQYF. The chain employs TRBV12-3 or TRBV12-4 and TRBJ2-3; a stretch of 9 junction bases matches TRBD1. The CDR3 holds 14 amino acids from the cysteine to the phenylalanine. Just the 42-base CDR3 DNA is kept, in frame starting at base 1. Trimmed from V: 6 bases; trimmed from J: 6 bases; junction bases lacking a gene match: 7.